Each of the 28 T cell receptor beta chains below was sequenced from the same sample in a study of control samples from healthy donors and cancer patients. Repertoires were generated with immunoSEQ multiplex PCR, while TCRdb's copy carries only in-frame clones and drops some. There are about 53,000 clones in the sample; roughly 90% occur only once, and more than 13% lies in the top ten. The sample taken for sequencing was PBMCs. The receptors originated from a man aged 60 to 75 with head and neck cancer.

J is TRBJ2-3 and V is TRBV7-3; no clear D. V was pared by 5 bases and J by 2 bases, with 11 bases between. Germline lookup yields CDR1 SGHTA and CDR2 FQGTGA. The CDR3 consists of 14 residues. Here the CDR3 reads CASSLGPDTDTQYF. For the CDR3, the DNA is TGTGCCAGCAGCCTAGGTCCAGACACAGATACGCAGTATTTT. The full variable domain, completed using reference TRBV7-3 and TRBJ2-3, is GAGVSQTPSNKVTEKGKYVELRCDPISGHTALYWYRQSLGQGPEFLIYFQGTGAADDSGLPNDRFFAVRPEGSVSTLKIQRTERGDSAVYLCASSLGPDTDTQYFGPGTRLTVL.

The chain combines TRBV19 with TRBJ1-1, with D perhaps matching TRBD1 (5 bases). The germline V gene encodes CDR1 LNHDA and CDR2 SQIVND (reference sequence). The CDR3 loop spans 14 amino acids. V gave up 8 bases and J gave up 1 base, with 14 bases separating them. CDR3 sequence reads: CASLTPGANTEAFF. CDR3 coding DNA: TGTGCCAGTCTCACCCCTGGGGCGAACACTGAAGCTTTCTTT.

J is TRBJ2-4 and V is TRBV6-5; D is undetermined. The germline CDR1 and CDR2 sequences are MNHEY and SVGAGI. Trimming stripped 0 bases from V and 8 bases from J, with 11 bases between. The CDR3 is 14 amino acids. CDR3 amino acids: CASSYSNLYHIQYF. CDR3 DNA: TGTGCCAGCAGTTACTCGAATCTTTACCACATTCAGTACTTC.

The rearrangement joins TRBV7-8 to TRBJ1-6, with TRBD1 as a possible D gene (5 bases). Trimming stripped 1 base from V and 2 bases from J, with 18 bases between. Germline assignment: CDR1 SGHVS and CDR2 FQNEAQ. This CDR3 is built from 19 residues. CDR3 nucleotides: TGTGCCAGCAGCTTAGAGCGCGGAACCGGGACCACCTATAATTCACCCCTCCACTTT. Its protein is CASSLERGTGTTYNSPLHF.

The chain has TRBV19 and TRBJ2-7; D remains unclear. Trimming shortened V by 3 bases and J by 1 base, and 13 bases separated the two germline ends. Germline V gene lookup returns CDR1 LNHDA and CDR2 SQIVND (reference sequence). The CDR3 totals 15 residues. The DNA of the CDR3 is TGTGCCAGTAGTATTAACTGGAAAAGATCCTACGAGCAGTACTTC. This codes for CASSINWKRSYEQYF.

The chain combines TRBV7-2 with TRBJ1-1; D uncertain. The CDR3 consists of 14 residues. V was pared by 3 bases and J by 1 base, with 9 bases between. Germline V gene sequence: CDR1 SGHTA, CDR2 FQGNSA. CDR3 region: CASSFGRWNTEAFF. DNA for the CDR3: TGTGCCAGCAGCTTCGGACGGTGGAACACTGAAGCTTTCTTT.

V usage is TRBV11-2 and J usage is TRBJ1-4, with D uncertain. Between the trimmed V and J ends, which lost 2 bases and 4 bases, there was a span of 8 bases. The CDR3 runs 14 residues. The germline V gene has CDR1 SGHAT and CDR2 FQNNGV. In nucleotides, the CDR3 is TGTGCCAGCAGCTTAAACAGTAATAATGAAAAACTGTTTTTT. It specifies CASSLNSNNEKLFF.

V gene TRBV2 combines with J gene TRBJ1-5, with D hard to call. Trimming removed 4 bases at V and 1 base at J, with 8 bases between. The germline gives CDR1 SNHLY, CDR2 FYNNEI. The CDR3 runs 14 residues. The CDR3 DNA reads as TGTGCCAGCAGTGCTGGCAGAAGCAATCAGCCCCAGCATTTT. This translates into CASSAGRSNQPQHF. Looking up the rest from reference TRBV2 and TRBJ1-5 gives the full variable domain: EPEVTQTPSHQVTQMGQEVILRCVPISNHLYFYWYRQILGQKVEFLVSFYNNEISEKSEIFDDQFSVERPDGSNFTLKIRSTKLEDSAMYFCASSAGRSNQPQHFGDGTRLSIL.

The chain couples TRBV15 to TRBJ2-7; D gene uncertain. This CDR3 spans 16 amino acids. V lost 0 bases, J lost 2 bases, and 14 bases lay in between. From germline, CDR1 is LNHNV and CDR2 YYDKDF (reference sequence). CDR3 nucleotide sequence: TGTGCCACCAGCAGAGATCGGGTCGCCTTAACCTACGAGCAGTACTTC. Its protein product is CATSRDRVALTYEQYF.

V gene TRBV10-1 combines with J gene TRBJ1-1; D gene uncertain. Looked up from germline, CDR1 is WNHNN and CDR2 is SYGVQD (reference sequence). V lost 4 bases, J lost 9 bases, and 12 bases lay in between. The CDR3 is made up of 12 amino acids. The DNA of the CDR3 is TGCGCCAGCAGTGGAGACCCGGGTAAAGCTTTCTTT. Translation gives CASSGDPGKAFF.

This clone showed up just once. This chain uses TRBV18 with TRBJ2-7; TRBD1 might be the D (5 bases). Trimming pared 0 bases from V and 6 bases from J, leaving 9 bases between. The CDR3 totals 13 residues. Germline-derived CDR1 and CDR2 are KGHSH and LQKENI. The CDR3 region is CASSPPGQREQYF. The CDR3 DNA is TGTGCCAGCTCACCACCGGGGCAGCGCGAGCAGTACTTC.

The table lists this clone with a count of one. The chain links TRBV7-2 to TRBJ1-2; D unresolved. This CDR3 region has 15 residues. Germline lookup yields CDR1 SGHTA and CDR2 FQGNSA. V lost 0 bases and J 0 bases, leaving 8 bases between the germline ends. This chain's CDR3 is CASSLAPGANYGYTF. In DNA form, the CDR3 reads TGTGCCAGCAGCTTAGCGCCAGGAGCTAACTATGGCTACACCTTC.

The chain joins TRBV6-1 to TRBJ2-2; 9 nucleotides line up with TRBD2. Germline lookup yields CDR1 MNHNS and CDR2 SASEGT. The junction had 3 bases not matched to a gene; V was cut back by 1 base and J by 6 bases. The CDR3 covers 15 residues. This CDR3 reads CASSEGGLAPGELFF. As DNA, the CDR3 is TGTGCCAGCAGTGAAGGCGGACTAGCGCCCGGGGAGCTGTTTTTT.

The J gene is TRBJ2-7, the V gene TRBV28, with D maybe TRBD2 (7 bases). The CDR3 has 17 residues. The germline V and J ends were trimmed by 4 bases and 1 base, with 20 bases remaining between them. Germline V lookup: CDR1 MDHEN, CDR2 SYDVKM. The CDR3 DNA is TGTGCCAGCAGTTCCTATGGGGGGGGTGACAGGTCCTACGAGCAGTACTTC. Translated, it gives CASSSYGGGDRSYEQYF.

The V gene is TRBV7-9, the J gene TRBJ2-5, with 7 bases aligning to TRBD1. The junction had 8 bases not matched to a gene; V was cut back by 6 bases and J by 4 bases. Germline assignment: CDR1 SEHNR and CDR2 FQNEAQ (reference sequence). The CDR3 extends over 14 amino acids. In DNA form, the CDR3 reads TGTGCCAGCAGATTACAGGGGTTTGGAGAGACCCAGTACTTC. It yields the protein CASRLQGFGETQYF.

V and J are TRBV15 and TRBJ2-3, with TRBD1 as a possible D gene (6 bases). This CDR3 has 14 residues. Trimming shortened V by 3 bases and J by 5 bases, and 12 bases separated the two germline ends. Germline V CDR1 and CDR2: LNHNV, YYDKDF (reference sequence). The CDR3 sequence: CATSRLQGIDTQYF. The CDR3 DNA follows: TGTGCCACCAGCAGGCTACAGGGAATAGATACGCAGTATTTT.

This clone was seen a handful of times. The chain couples TRBV10-1 to TRBJ1-1; tentative D call: TRBD1 (5 bases). The CDR3 is 13 amino acids. Deletions cut 6 bases from V and 5 bases from J, with 13 bases between. Per germline, CDR1 WNHNN and CDR2 SYGVQD (reference sequence). CDR3 in DNA: TGCGCCAGCAGGGCAGGGTTGGGGACTGAAGCTTTCTTT. Protein product: CASRAGLGTEAFF.

Only one count was recorded for this clone. This chain links TRBV7-2 with TRBJ1-1; weak D call: TRBD1 (5 bases). This CDR3 has 14 amino acids. V lost 8 bases, J lost 1 base, and 14 bases lay in between. The germline V gene has CDR1 SGHTA and CDR2 FQGNSA. CDR3 sequence: CASRGWGKNTEAFF. The CDR3 DNA reads TGTGCCAGCCGCGGATGGGGGAAGAACACTGAAGCTTTCTTT. Full variable domain (missing parts from reference TRBV7-2 and TRBJ1-1): GAGVSQSPSNKVTEKGKDVELRCDPISGHTALYWYRQSLGQGLEFLIYFQGNSAPDKSGLPSDRFSAERTGGSVSTLTIQRTQQEDSAVYLCASRGWGKNTEAFFGQGTRLTVV.

V usage is TRBV7-2 and J usage is TRBJ1-5; D remains unclear. V shed 1 base and J shed 3 bases, with 10 bases lying between them. This CDR3 contains 15 residues. Germline CDR1 SGHTA, CDR2 FQGNSA. The DNA for the CDR3 is TGTGCCAGCAGCTTAGTGGGGAACACCAATCAGCCCCAGCATTTT. It yields the protein CASSLVGNTNQPQHF. Variable domain in full (rest from reference TRBV7-2 and TRBJ1-5): GAGVSQSPSNKVTEKGKDVELRCDPISGHTALYWYRQSLGQGLEFLIYFQGNSAPDKSGLPSDRFSAERTGGSVSTLTIQRTQQEDSAVYLCASSLVGNTNQPQHFGDGTRLSIL.

V usage is TRBV28 and J usage is TRBJ2-1; TRBD2 aligns across 12 bases. The CDR3 totals 17 residues. Germline V gene sequence: CDR1 MDHEN, CDR2 SYDVKM. V shed 0 bases, J shed 6 bases, and the junction held 6 bases outside the gene matches. CDR3 residues: CASSLWASGRALNEQFF. The CDR3, as DNA: TGTGCCAGCAGTTTATGGGCTAGCGGGAGGGCCCTCAATGAGCAGTTCTTC.

This clone was recorded only once. The rearrangement links TRBV5-1 to TRBJ2-7; D perhaps matches TRBD1 (6 bases). This CDR3 contains 13 residues. From germline, CDR1 is SGHRS and CDR2 YFSETQ. Deletions cut 0 bases from V and 5 bases from J, with 9 bases between. CDR3 DNA: TGCGCCAGCAGCTTGGACAGGGAGCACGAGCAGTACTTC. Translation gives CASSLDREHEQYF.

This clone was picked up one time. The rearrangement joins TRBV7-2 to TRBJ2-1; TRBD2 matches at 14 bases. Per the germline V gene, CDR1 is SGHTA and CDR2 is FQGNSA. Trimming removed 4 bases from V and 16 bases from J; junction bases left unmatched: 12. CDR3 length equals 15 residues. Written as DNA, the CDR3 is TGTGCCAGCAGCTACACGGGGACTAGCGGGGGCCGAGAATTCTTC. Its translation: CASSYTGTSGGREFF.

V is TRBV5-1 and J is TRBJ2-2; 13 bases align to TRBD2. The trim removed 0 bases at V and 1 base at J, leaving 9 bases unmatched. The CDR3 loop spans 20 amino acids. Germline values: CDR1 SGHRS, CDR2 YFSETQ. Here the CDR3 DNA reads TGCGCCAGCAGCTTGGGTCCGGGACTAGCGGGAAGTGGGAACACCGGGGAGCTGTTTTTT. It is translated as CASSLGPGLAGSGNTGELFF. Full variable domain (rest looked up from reference TRBV5-1 and TRBJ2-2): KAGVTQTPRYLIKTRGQQVTLSCSPISGHRSVSWYQQTPGQGLQFLFEYFSETQRNKGNFPGRFSGRQFSNSRSEMNVSTLELGDSALYLCASSLGPGLAGSGNTGELFFGEGSRLTVL.

A word on this clone: At one of its ends the junction is not consistent with the germline gene, which may arise from a read error. This chain joins TRBV3-1 (or the pseudogene TRBV3-2) and TRBJ2-7; D uncertain. CDR1 is LGHDT and CDR2 is YNNKEL in the germline V gene (reference sequence). This CDR3 region has 11 residues. This CDR3 is CASSPSCEQYF. CDR3 sequence (DNA): TGTGCCAGCAGCCCCTCCTGCGAGCAGTACTTC.

The V and J genes are TRBV29-1 and TRBJ1-3; no firm D call. The CDR3 extends over 13 amino acids. V was shortened by 7 bases and J by 0 bases, with 10 bases between the two germline ends. Germline V lookup: CDR1 SQVTM, CDR2 ANQGSEA. CDR3 sequence (DNA): TGCAGCGGCGCAGACGGCTCTGGAAACACCATATATTTT. Translation: CSGADGSGNTIYF.

This chain uses TRBV10-3 with TRBJ1-5; D is undetermined. The V gene lost 0 bases and the J gene lost 4 bases, with 13 bases spanning the gap. Germline-derived CDR1 and CDR2 are ENHRY and SYGVKD. The CDR3 is 16 residues long. The CDR3 region has the DNA TGTGCCATCAGTGAGTCGTTTAAAGGTGGTAATCAGCCCCAGCATTTT. Amino acids: CAISESFKGGNQPQHF.

The rearrangement uses TRBV19 and TRBJ2-7; TRBD2 might be the D (6 bases). The CDR3 runs to 15 residues. Looked up from germline, CDR1 is LNHDA and CDR2 is SQIVND (reference sequence). V was cut by 7 bases and J by 2 bases, with 18 bases left in between. CDR3 coding DNA: TGTGCCAGTAACGTTGGAGGAGGGGCACCCTACGAGCAGTACTTC. Amino acid sequence: CASNVGGGAPYEQYF.

The CDR3 DNA reads as TGCGCCAGCAGTCAATACATGCCGGAGGAGGATACGCAGTATTTT. Translating gives CASSQYMPEEDTQYF. The gene calls are TRBV23-1 and TRBJ2-3; D perhaps matches TRBD2 (5 bases). TRBV23-1 is identified as an open reading frame with a role that is uncertain. CDR3 length: 15 residues. Trimming removed 1 base from V and 6 bases from J, with 14 bases in between.